The 5 T cell receptor beta chains reported below all come from one sample, sequenced in a study of OX40 agonist ivuxolimab in advanced cancers. The method was immunoSEQ multiplex PCR; TCRdb's version includes in-frame clones alone and lacks a portion of them. The data hold roughly 56,000 clones, with 84% observed a single time. The sample consisted of CD4+ or CD8+ T cells sorted from blood, taken in a trial of the OX40 agonist ivuxolimab. These receptors were collected from an adult with an advanced solid tumor such as melanoma, head and neck, liver or kidney cancer.

The chain couples TRBV12-2 to TRBJ1-6. TRBV12-2 is annotated as a pseudogene. The CDR3 is made up of 16 amino acids. Here the CDR3 DNA reads TGTGCAAGTCGCTCCCTCGGTGTTCGGTCTAATTCACCCCTCCACTTT. It translates to CASRSLGVRSNSPLHF.

There are a few counts of this clone. The chain recombines TRBV5-6 with TRBJ2-3, with D possibly TRBD1 on 6 matching bases. Germline V gene sequence: CDR1 SGHDT, CDR2 YYEEEE. The length of the CDR3 is 15 residues. V lost 1 base and J lost 5, with 14 bases in between. CDR3 residues: CASSLPNNRVDTQYF. The CDR3 DNA follows: TGTGCCAGCAGCTTGCCCAACAACAGGGTAGATACGCAGTATTTT.

The chain combines TRBV11-3 with TRBJ2-1; TRBD2 aligns across 13 bases. The trim removed 5 bases at V and 8 bases at J, leaving 9 bases unmatched. CDR3 length: 16 residues. The germline gives CDR1 SGHNT, CDR2 YENEEA. The CDR3 sequence is CASSQGGTSGADEQFF. For the CDR3, the DNA is TGTGCCAGCAGCCAAGGAGGGACTAGCGGGGCCGATGAGCAGTTCTTC.

The genes are TRBV28 and TRBJ1-1; 8 bases fit TRBD1. CDR1 and CDR2 from the germline V gene are MDHEN and SYDVKM. The junction had 5 bases not matched to a gene; V was cut back by 2 bases and J by 0 bases. There are 16 residues in the CDR3. The CDR3 nucleotides read TGTGCCAGCAGTTTAGGGGGGACAGGAGTGAACACTGAAGCTTTCTTT. It translates to CASSLGGTGVNTEAFF.

The chain employs TRBV28 and TRBJ1-6; D unclear. V lost 6 bases to trimming and J lost 6 bases, with 18 bases between them. This CDR3 is 16 amino acids long. Per germline, CDR1 MDHEN and CDR2 SYDVKM. The CDR3 sequence is CASSRVGWGSNSPLHF. In nucleotides, the CDR3 is TGTGCCAGCAGCCGGGTGGGCTGGGGATCTAATTCACCCCTCCACTTT.